Listed here is a single TCR beta chain. What it binds is not known. These data come from a study of Ad26.COV2.S vaccination and SARS-CoV-2 variants. Broader study findings: Substantial post-vaccination breadth of spike-specific CD8+ and CD4+ T cell responses was reported. Quantification of TCR breadth and depth may have yielded underestimates of total T cell responses. Vaccine recipients had higher spike-specific TCR breadth than placebo recipients. Across vaccine and placebo recipients, the breadth of non-spike TCRs was similar.

Germline CDR1 reads PRHDT; CDR2 reads FYEKMQ (reference sequence). Unmatched junction bases numbered 10, after V lost 4 bases and J lost 7 bases. CDR3 length: 16 amino acids. Method: immunoSEQ multiplex PCR; TCRdb's copy keeps in-frame clones and lacks some. This sample has about 350,000 clones, with around 92% found just once. The sequence was obtained from a human donor who had recovered from COVID-19. V is TRBV13 and J is TRBJ1-6; 7 bases match TRBD1. Source: peripheral blood, taken after recovery from COVID-19. CDR3 loop: CASSSGQARGNSPLHF. CDR3 DNA sequence: TGTGCCAGCAGCTCAGGACAGGCTCGAGGGAATTCACCCCTCCACTTT.